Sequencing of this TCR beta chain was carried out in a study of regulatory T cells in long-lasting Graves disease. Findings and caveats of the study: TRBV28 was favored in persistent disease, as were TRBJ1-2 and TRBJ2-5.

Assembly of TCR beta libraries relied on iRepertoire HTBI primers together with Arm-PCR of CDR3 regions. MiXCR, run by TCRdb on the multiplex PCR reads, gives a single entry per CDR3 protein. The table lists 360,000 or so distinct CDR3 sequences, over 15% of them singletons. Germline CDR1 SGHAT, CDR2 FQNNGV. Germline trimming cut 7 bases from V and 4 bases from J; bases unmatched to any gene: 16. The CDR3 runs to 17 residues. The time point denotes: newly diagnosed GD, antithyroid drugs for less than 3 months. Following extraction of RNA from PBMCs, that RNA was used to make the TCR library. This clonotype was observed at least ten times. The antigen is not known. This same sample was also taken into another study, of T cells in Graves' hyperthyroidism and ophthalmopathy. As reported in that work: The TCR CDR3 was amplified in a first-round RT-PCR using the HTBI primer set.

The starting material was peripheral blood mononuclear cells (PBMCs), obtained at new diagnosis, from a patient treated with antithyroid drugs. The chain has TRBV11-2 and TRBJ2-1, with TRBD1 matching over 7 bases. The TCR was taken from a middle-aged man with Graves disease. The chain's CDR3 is CASTLTARDREYNEQFF. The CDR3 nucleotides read TGTGCCAGCACCCTAACCGCCCGAGACAGGGAATACAATGAGCAGTTCTTC. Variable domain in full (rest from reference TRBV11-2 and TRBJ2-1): EAGVAQSPRYKIIEKRQSVAFWCNPISGHATLYWYQQILGQGPKLLIQFQNNGVVDDSQLPKDRFSAERLKGVDSTLKIQPAKLEDSAVYLCASTLTARDREYNEQFFGPGTRLTVL.